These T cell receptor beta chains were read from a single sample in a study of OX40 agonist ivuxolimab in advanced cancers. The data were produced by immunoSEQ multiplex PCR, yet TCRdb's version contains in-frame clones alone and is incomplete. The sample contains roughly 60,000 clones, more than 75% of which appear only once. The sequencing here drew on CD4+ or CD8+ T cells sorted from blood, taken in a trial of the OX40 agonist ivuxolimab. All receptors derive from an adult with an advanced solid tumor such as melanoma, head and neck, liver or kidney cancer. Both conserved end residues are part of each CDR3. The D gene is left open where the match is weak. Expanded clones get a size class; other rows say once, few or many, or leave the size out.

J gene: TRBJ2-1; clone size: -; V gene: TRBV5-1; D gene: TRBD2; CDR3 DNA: TGCGCCAGCAGCATACAAGCGGGAGGGCCCCATGAGCAGTTCTTC; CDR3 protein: CASSIQAGGPHEQFF
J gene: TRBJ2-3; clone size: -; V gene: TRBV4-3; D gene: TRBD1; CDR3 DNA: TGCGCCAGCAGCCCCAGACAGGGAGATACGCAGTATTTT; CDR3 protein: CASSPRQGDTQYF
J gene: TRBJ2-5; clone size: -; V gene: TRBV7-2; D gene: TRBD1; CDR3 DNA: TGTGCCAGCAGCGACGGACAGGGGGCCGAAGAGACCCAGTACTTC; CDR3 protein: CASSDGQGAEETQYF
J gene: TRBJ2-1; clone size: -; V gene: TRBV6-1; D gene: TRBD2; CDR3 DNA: TGTGCCAGCAGTGGACCGCGGGGACTAGCGGGAGTCTACAATGAGCAGTTCTTC; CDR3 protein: CASSGPRGLAGVYNEQFF
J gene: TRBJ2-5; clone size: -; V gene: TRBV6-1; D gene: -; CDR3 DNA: TGTGCCAGCAGTGAAGGGGTGGAGGAGACCCAGTACTTC; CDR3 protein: CASSEGVEETQYF
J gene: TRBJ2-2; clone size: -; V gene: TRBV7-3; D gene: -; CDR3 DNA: TGTGCCAGCAGCTTAAGCCCGGATCGGGCCGGGGAGCTGTTTTTT; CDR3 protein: CASSLSPDRAGELFF
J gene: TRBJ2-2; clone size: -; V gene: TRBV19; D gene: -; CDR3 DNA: TGTGCCAGTATTAAAAGATCCCAGGGGACCTTGAACACCGGGGAGCTGTTTTTT; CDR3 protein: CASIKRSQGTLNTGELFF
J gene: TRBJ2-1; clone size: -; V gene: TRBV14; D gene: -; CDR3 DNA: TGTGCCAGCAGCCAAGATTGGGCACGGGTGAATGAGCAGTTCTTC; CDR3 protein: CASSQDWARVNEQFF
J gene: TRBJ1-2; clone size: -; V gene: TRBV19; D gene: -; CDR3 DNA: TGTGCCGGAGCGGGACGGAACTATGGCTACACCTTC; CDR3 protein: CAGAGRNYGYTF
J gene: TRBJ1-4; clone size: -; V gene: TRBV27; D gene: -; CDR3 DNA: TGTGCCAGCAGTTTTGGGGGCAACTATCCCGAAAAACTGTTTTTT; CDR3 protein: CASSFGGNYPEKLFF
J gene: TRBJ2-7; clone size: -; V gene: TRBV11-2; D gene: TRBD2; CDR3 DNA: TGTGCCAGCAGCTTAGAGATAGCGGGAGAAGTGGAGCAGTACTTC; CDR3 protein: CASSLEIAGEVEQYF
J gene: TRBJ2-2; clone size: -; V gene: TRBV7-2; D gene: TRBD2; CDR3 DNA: TGTGCCAGCAGAGTAGCGGGCGGTTCGGCCGGGGAGCTGTTTTTT; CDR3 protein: CASRVAGGSAGELFF
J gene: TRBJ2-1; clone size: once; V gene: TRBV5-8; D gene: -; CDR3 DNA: TGTGCCAGCAGCTTGGGGCTTTCCAATGAGCAGTTCTTC; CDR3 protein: CASSLGLSNEQFF
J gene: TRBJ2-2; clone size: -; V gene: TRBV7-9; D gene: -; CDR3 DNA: TGTGCCAGCAGCTTGGAGGGAGTAGGTACCGGGGAGCTGTTTTTT; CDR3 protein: CASSLEGVGTGELFF
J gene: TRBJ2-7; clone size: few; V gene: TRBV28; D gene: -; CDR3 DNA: TGTGCCAGCAGTATTGACAGGACCTCCTACGAGCAGTACTTC; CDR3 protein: CASSIDRTSYEQYF